Below, 18 T cell receptor beta chains from the same sample are listed, as sequenced in a study. Using its own MiXCR run on the RT-PCR reads, TCRdb lists one record per CDR3 protein. The sample comprises more than 550,000 distinct CDR3 sequences, 12% to 15% of which are singletons, and 3.6% rests with the top ten. Sequencing was done on a sample of memory CD4+ T cells from blood. The receptors here all came from a female donor in good health, serving as a healthy control.

The CDR3 loop reads CASSQWREFYEQYF. CDR3 coding DNA: TGTGCCAGCAGCCAATGGCGGGAGTTCTACGAGCAGTACTTC. The J gene is TRBJ2-7, the V gene TRBV3-1; 7 bases agree with TRBD2. Germline trimming cut 2 bases from V and 3 bases from J; bases unmatched to any gene: 4. The V gene's germline CDR1 is LGHDT and CDR2 YNNKEL (reference sequence). The CDR3 extends over 14 amino acids.

The table lists this clonotype with many counts. The chain combines TRBV5-6 with TRBJ1-1; D possibly corresponds to TRBD1 (6 bases). The CDR3 has 12 amino acids. Trimming left V 4 bases short and J 7 bases short, with 11 bases between. The germline V gene encodes CDR1 SGHDT and CDR2 YYEEEE. The CDR3 loop reads CASSRTDLEAFF. DNA for the CDR3: TGTGCCAGCAGCAGGACAGACCTTGAAGCTTTCTTT. Variable domain in full (rest from reference TRBV5-6 and TRBJ1-1): DAGVTQSPTHLIKTRGQQVTLRCSPKSGHDTVSWYQQALGQGPQFIFQYYEEEERQRGNFPDRFSGHQFPNYSSELNVNALLLGDSALYLCASSRTDLEAFFGQGTRLTVV.

At least ten counts were recorded for this clonotype. The J gene is TRBJ2-6, the V gene TRBV20-1; D is unclear. Germline V gives CDR1 DFQATT, CDR2 SNEGSKA (reference sequence). This CDR3 spans 13 amino acids. V lost 3 bases and J 0 bases, leaving 3 bases between the germline ends. CDR3 loop: CSASPSGANVLTF. The CDR3 bases are TGCAGTGCTAGCCCCTCTGGGGCCAACGTCCTGACTTTC.

This clonotype was seen a few times. The gene calls are TRBV4-3 and TRBJ2-1; the match to TRBD1 covers 7 bases. This CDR3 has 13 residues. Germline V gives CDR1 LGHNA, CDR2 YSLEER. The V segment lost 2 bases and the J segment 7 bases; nucleotides outside the gene matches: 2. CDR3 sequence: CASSQRTGNEQFF. Here the CDR3 DNA reads TGCGCCAGCAGCCAACGGACAGGTAATGAGCAGTTCTTC.

The chain couples TRBV9 to TRBJ2-1; D gene uncertain. V was cut by 2 bases and J by 4 bases, with 7 bases left in between. The CDR3 covers 13 residues. Germline lookup yields CDR1 SGDLS and CDR2 YYNGEE. This CDR3 reads CASSVSPYNEQFF. DNA for the CDR3: TGTGCCAGCAGCGTCAGCCCTTACAATGAGCAGTTCTTC.

The chain links TRBV11-2 to TRBJ2-6; the D is unclear. The V gene lost 1 base and the J gene lost 0 bases, with 10 bases spanning the gap. This CDR3 is built from 17 residues. The germline V gene encodes CDR1 SGHAT and CDR2 FQNNGV. CDR3 sequence: CASSLGNPGSGANVLTF. As DNA, the CDR3 is TGTGCCAGCAGCTTAGGTAACCCAGGCTCTGGGGCCAACGTCCTGACTTTC.

The chain combines TRBV5-1 with TRBJ1-1; 7 bases match TRBD1. Looked up from germline, CDR1 is SGHRS and CDR2 is YFSETQ. V lost 4 bases to trimming and J lost 3 bases; unmatched junction nucleotides: 9. The CDR3 is 15 amino acids. Here the CDR3 reads CASSPTQGTYTEAFF. For the CDR3, the DNA is TGCGCCAGCAGCCCTACACAGGGGACGTACACTGAAGCTTTCTTT.

The rearrangement joins TRBV7-2 to TRBJ2-3; 8 bases are shared with TRBD2. The trim removed 1 base at V and 5 bases at J, leaving 5 bases unmatched. In germline, CDR1 is SGHTA, CDR2 FQGNSA. The CDR3 extends over 15 amino acids. The CDR3 region is CASSLGSGIGDTQYF. CDR3 coding DNA: TGTGCCAGCAGCTTAGGTAGCGGGATCGGAGATACGCAGTATTTT.

The genes are TRBV7-3 and TRBJ2-1; 7 bases agree with TRBD2. Germline V CDR1 and CDR2: SGHTA, FQGTGA. The CDR3 runs 15 residues. With 1 base clipped from V and 3 bases from J, the junction kept 3 bases outside the gene matches. CDR3 bases: TGTGCCAGCAGCTTAAGCGGGGGAGACTACAATGAGCAGTTCTTC. It codes for CASSLSGGDYNEQFF.

This clonotype was picked up many times. This chain uses TRBV28 with TRBJ2-7; 7 bases agree with TRBD2. The CDR3 consists of 16 residues. V was pared by 4 bases and J by 5 bases, with 14 bases of the junction left unmatched. Germline V gene sequence: CDR1 MDHEN, CDR2 SYDVKM. CDR3 in amino acids: CASSSPGRGSLNEQYF. The CDR3, as DNA: TGTGCCAGCAGTTCCCCGGGACGCGGGAGTCTGAACGAGCAGTACTTC.

V gene TRBV7-2 combines with J gene TRBJ2-7, with 12 bases matching TRBD2. V was clipped by 0 bases and J by 0 bases; unmatched bases: 6. CDR1 and CDR2 from the germline V gene are SGHTA and FQGNSA. The CDR3 spans 18 residues. The CDR3 protein is CASSLAALAGGLSYEQYF. In nucleotides, the CDR3 is TGTGCCAGCAGCTTAGCGGCACTAGCGGGAGGACTCTCCTACGAGCAGTACTTC.

The V call is TRBV6-5, the J call TRBJ1-5; 10 bases are a match to TRBD1. V dropped 6 bases and J dropped 6; count of bases not matched to a gene: 14. The CDR3 consists of 17 residues. The V gene's germline CDR1 is MNHEY and CDR2 SVGAGI. CDR3 nucleotides: TGTGCCAGCAGCGGGACAGGGGCCCGAGTAAGCGGTCAGCCCCAGCATTTT. Translation: CASSGTGARVSGQPQHF.

The table lists this clonotype with a few counts. This rearrangement joins TRBV6-2 or TRBV6-3 to TRBJ2-7; 9 bases agree with TRBD2. This CDR3 spans 16 amino acids. The J segment lost 0 bases and the V segment lost 2 bases, leaving 5 bases of the junction unmatched. The germline gives CDR1 MNHEY, CDR2 SVGEGT. CDR3 in amino acids: CASSYGGSGSSYEQYF. The CDR3 nucleotides are TGTGCCAGCAGTTACGGTGGTAGCGGGAGCTCCTACGAGCAGTACTTC.

The rearrangement joins TRBV6-1 to TRBJ1-2; 8 nucleotides align to TRBD1. Germline CDR1 reads MNHNS; CDR2 reads SASEGT. The ends lost 0 bases at V and 2 bases at J; junction bases unmatched: 5. The CDR3 runs 16 residues. This CDR3 is CASSEALGQGNYGYTF. CDR3 nucleotides: TGTGCCAGCAGTGAAGCGCTCGGACAGGGAAACTATGGCTACACCTTC.

The gene calls are TRBV15 and TRBJ2-5, with D tentatively TRBD2 (6 bases). Germline lookup yields CDR1 LNHNV and CDR2 YYDKDF (reference sequence). CDR3 size: 15 residues. With 3 bases removed from V and 3 bases from J, the gap between germline ends came to 14 bases. DNA for the CDR3: TGTGCCACCAGCAGGGGAGTGGGCGGGGAAGAGACCCAGTACTTC. Encoded protein: CATSRGVGGEETQYF.

This clonotype was seen a few times. The V and J genes are TRBV20-1 and TRBJ1-2; D may be TRBD1 (5 bases). The V gene's germline CDR1 is DFQATT and CDR2 SNEGSKA (reference sequence). The CDR3 runs to 16 residues. V lost 3 bases and J 8 bases, leaving 25 bases between the germline ends. As DNA, the CDR3 is TGCAGTGCTAGCCAAAGGGAACAGGCCCTATCGAGAGGCTACACCTTC. Encoded protein: CSASQREQALSRGYTF.

This clonotype came up many times. This chain links TRBV12-3 or TRBV12-4 with TRBJ1-2; D remains ambiguous. CDR3 length equals 12 residues. With 2 bases removed from V and 8 bases from J, the gap between germline ends came to 9 bases. The CDR3 spells CASSLLGRGYTF. CDR3 in DNA: TGTGCCAGCAGTTTACTGGGTAGGGGCTACACCTTC.

The rearrangement joins TRBV29-1 to TRBJ2-7, with 7 bases that match TRBD2. The CDR3 runs to 13 residues. Germline V gene sequence: CDR1 SQVTM, CDR2 ANQGSEA. The trim removed 6 bases at V and 3 bases at J, leaving 8 bases unmatched. This CDR3 is CSVTGTIIYEQYF. CDR3 nucleotide sequence: TGCAGCGTAACCGGGACTATAATCTACGAGCAGTACTTC.